The 29 T cell receptor beta chains in this list originate from one sample, sequenced in a study of control samples from healthy donors and cancer patients. Measured with immunoSEQ multiplex PCR; TCRdb has only the in-frame clones, and not every one. The sample contains 150,000 to 200,000 clones, around 90% of which appear only once. Sequenced input: blood. These receptors were collected from a man aged 25 to 45 in good health.

The chain couples TRBV5-1 to TRBJ1-6; D remains unclear. The CDR3 is 16 amino acids. Trimming took off 0 bases at V and 7 bases at J, with 14 bases between the two ends. Germline V gene lookup returns CDR1 SGHRS and CDR2 YFSETQ. Here the CDR3 reads CASSLENDRRNSPLHF. CDR3 nucleotides: TGCGCCAGCAGCTTGGAAAACGATAGGCGGAATTCACCCCTCCACTTT.

V and J are TRBV6-2 or TRBV6-3 and TRBJ2-6; D not certain. Germline CDR1 MNHEY, CDR2 SVGEGT. Trimming stripped 6 bases from V and 4 bases from J, with 7 bases between. This CDR3 region has 13 residues. CDR3: CASSPFGANVLTF. The CDR3, as DNA: TGTGCCAGCAGCCCCTTCGGGGCCAACGTCCTGACTTTC.

The CDR3 region is CASGQVGRQVTYEQYF. In nucleotides, the CDR3 is TGTGCCAGCGGGCAAGTAGGGAGACAGGTTACCTACGAGCAGTACTTC. The chain recombines TRBV7-9 with TRBJ2-7, with a possible D match to TRBD1 (6 bases). Germline CDR1 reads SEHNR; CDR2 reads FQNEAQ (reference sequence). The CDR3 is 16 residues long. Trimming shortened V by 8 bases and J by 2 bases, and 22 bases separated the two germline ends. The complete variable domain, with remaining parts taken from reference TRBV7-9 and TRBJ2-7, reads DTGVSQNPRHKITKRGQNVTFRCDPISEHNRLYWYRQTLGQGPEFLTYFQNEAQLEKSRLLSDRFSAERPKGSFSTLEIQRTEQGDSAMYLCASGQVGRQVTYEQYFGPGTRLTVT.

This clone appeared a single time. The chain uses TRBV15 and TRBJ1-3, with unresolved D. The CDR3 spans 15 residues. Germline loops: CDR1 LNHNV, CDR2 YYDKDF (reference sequence). Trimming pared 6 bases from V and 0 bases from J, leaving 12 bases between. The CDR3 DNA follows: TGTGCCACCAGTTGGAGGAGTTTCTCTGGAAACACCATATATTTT. This codes for CATSWRSFSGNTIYF.

V usage is TRBV5-6 and J usage is TRBJ2-5; 10 positions match TRBD1. V shed 2 bases, J shed 4 bases, and the junction held 5 bases outside the gene matches. The CDR3 length is 15 residues. The germline V gene has CDR1 SGHDT and CDR2 YYEEEE. The CDR3 DNA follows: TGTGCCAGCAGCTTCGGGACAGGGGAGAGAGAGACCCAGTACTTC. Its translation is CASSFGTGERETQYF.

Written as DNA, the CDR3 is TGCGCCAGCAGCCCGATGGGCGATGAGCAGTTCTTC. It yields the protein CASSPMGDEQFF. The V and J genes are TRBV5-1 and TRBJ2-1; D is uncertain. This CDR3 region has 12 residues. The germline V gene encodes CDR1 SGHRS and CDR2 YFSETQ. Trimming stripped 4 bases from V and 8 bases from J, with 10 bases between.

V is TRBV28 and J is TRBJ1-1, with 8 bases aligning to TRBD1. J was trimmed by 3 bases and V by 5 bases; bases with no gene match: 11. The germline gives CDR1 MDHEN, CDR2 SYDVKM. The CDR3 covers 16 residues. The CDR3 bases are TGTGCCAGCAGTCCTCCTGGGCCAGGGGGCCACACTGAAGCTTTCTTT. It translates to CASSPPGPGGHTEAFF.

This chain links TRBV15 with TRBJ2-2; 8 bases agree with TRBD1. Germline V gene sequence: CDR1 LNHNV, CDR2 YYDKDF (reference sequence). This CDR3 region has 14 residues. Trimming removed 5 bases from V and 5 bases from J; junction bases left unmatched: 4. The CDR3 region has the DNA TGTGCCACCAGCTCGGACAGGGCTACCGGGGAGCTGTTTTTT. This encodes CATSSDRATGELFF.

This chain joins TRBV7-2 and TRBJ1-2; no definite D call. The CDR3 spans 15 residues. Deletions cut 6 bases from V and 6 bases from J, with 20 bases between. The V gene's germline CDR1 is SGHTA and CDR2 FQGNSA. In nucleotides, the CDR3 is TGTGCCAGCAGTCTTAGAATTCGGGATAAGGATGGCTACACCTTC. Translation: CASSLRIRDKDGYTF.

The V and J genes are TRBV14 and TRBJ2-1; TRBD2 is a possible D gene (6 bases). This CDR3 is built from 13 residues. Germline lookup yields CDR1 SGHDN and CDR2 FVKESK. Trimming removed 3 bases at V and 9 bases at J, with 12 bases between. The CDR3: CASSHPFSGEQFF. CDR3 bases: TGTGCCAGCAGCCATCCTTTTAGCGGTGAGCAGTTCTTC.

The chain is built from TRBV12-3 or TRBV12-4 and TRBJ1-6, with a possible D match to TRBD1 (6 bases). The CDR3 totals 13 residues. With 6 bases removed from V and 7 bases from J, the gap between germline ends came to 10 bases. The chain's CDR3 is CASRDSSNSPLHF. The CDR3 nucleotides are TGTGCCAGCAGGGACAGTTCCAATTCACCCCTCCACTTT.

V is TRBV5-6 and J is TRBJ2-7, with a weak D call TRBD1 (5 bases). Germline V gene sequence: CDR1 SGHDT, CDR2 YYEEEE. This CDR3 is 13 amino acids long. V was pared by 7 bases and J by 7 bases, with 18 bases between. CDR3 DNA: TGTGCCAGCCGCAGGGTAGACTTTTATGAGCAGTACTTC. It codes for CASRRVDFYEQYF.

The J gene is TRBJ1-1, the V gene TRBV25-1, with D perhaps TRBD1 (5 bases). Between the trimmed V and J ends, which lost 11 bases and 3 bases, there was a span of 19 bases. The CDR3 is 14 residues long. The germline V gene has CDR1 MGHDK and CDR2 SYGVNS. CDR3 DNA: TGTGCCGCCTCATCCTTTGGGGGGGACACTGAAGCTTTCTTT. Translating it yields CAASSFGGDTEAFF.

The rearrangement links TRBV9 to TRBJ1-2, with D maybe TRBD1 (6 bases). Trimming took 4 bases from V and 4 from J, leaving 14 bases between them. This CDR3 has 14 amino acids. Germline V CDR1 and CDR2: SGDLS, YYNGEE. CDR3 in amino acids: CASSSQGQGYGYTF. The CDR3 nucleotides read TGTGCCAGCAGCTCTCAGGGGCAGGGCTATGGCTACACCTTC.

This clone was seen once. This chain connects TRBV5-1 to TRBJ2-3; 9 bases map to TRBD1. This CDR3 is built from 16 residues. With 3 bases clipped from V and 2 bases from J, the junction kept 7 bases outside the gene matches. Looked up from germline, CDR1 is SGHRS and CDR2 is YFSETQ. CDR3 in amino acids: CASSSRTGAVTDTQYF. CDR3 nucleotide sequence: TGCGCCAGCAGCTCCAGGACAGGGGCGGTCACAGATACGCAGTATTTT.

In this sample, this clone turned up once. The J gene is TRBJ1-1, the V gene TRBV21-1. TRBV21-1 is a pseudogene locus. The CDR3 consists of 16 residues. The CDR3 loop reads CASSKIRGACNTEAFF. CDR3 sequence (DNA): TGTGCCAGCAGCAAAATCCGGGGGGCTTGCAACACTGAAGCTTTCTTT.

The rearrangement links TRBV7-4 to TRBJ1-1; tentative D call: TRBD1 (6 bases). Germline V gene sequence: CDR1 SGHVT, CDR2 SQSDAQ. This CDR3 is built from 15 residues. Trimming stripped 7 bases from V and 0 bases from J, with 15 bases between. CDR3 in DNA: TGTGCCAGCAATAGGACAGTGCCTATGAACACTGAAGCTTTCTTT. Its protein product is CASNRTVPMNTEAFF.

The chain uses TRBV9 and TRBJ2-7, with 10 bases matching TRBD1. The CDR3 length is 15 residues. Germline CDR1 is SGDLS and CDR2 is YYNGEE. V lost 3 bases to trimming and J lost 7 bases; unmatched junction nucleotides: 10. The CDR3 loop is CASSDRTGGILEQYF. Here the CDR3 DNA reads TGTGCCAGCAGCGACAGGACAGGGGGAATTTTGGAGCAGTACTTC.

This clone was picked up one time. The chain couples TRBV27 to TRBJ1-2; 10 bases agree with TRBD1. The V and J ends lost 3 bases and 8 bases, in that order; junction bases with no gene match: 3. The CDR3 runs to 13 residues. Germline V lookup: CDR1 MNHEY, CDR2 SMNVEV (reference sequence). In DNA, the CDR3 is TGTGCCAGCAGTTTGGACAGGGGGGCGGGCTACACCTTC. This sequence encodes CASSLDRGAGYTF.

V is TRBV15 and J is TRBJ2-2; a possible D gene is TRBD1 (6 bases). Trimming left V 2 bases short and J 2 bases short, with 12 bases between. From germline, CDR1 is LNHNV and CDR2 YYDKDF (reference sequence). This CDR3 is built from 16 residues. In DNA form, the CDR3 reads TGTGCCACCAGCAGACACACAGGGCCCAACACCGGGGAGCTGTTTTTT. Translated: CATSRHTGPNTGELFF.

The rearrangement joins TRBV7-2 to TRBJ2-7; D ambiguous. Germline V gene lookup returns CDR1 SGHTA and CDR2 FQGNSA. V lost 2 bases and J lost 0, with 11 bases in between. The CDR3 runs 15 residues. The CDR3 region has the DNA TGTGCCAGCAGCTTATGGTCGGGTAGCTCCTACGAGCAGTACTTC. Translating it yields CASSLWSGSSYEQYF.

The chain is built from TRBV6-5 and TRBJ2-7; D remains ambiguous. There are 13 residues in the CDR3. The V end was cut by 6 bases, the J end by 7 bases, with 16 bases between. CDR1 is MNHEY, CDR2 SVGAGI, per germline. CDR3 sequence: CASSNPVQREQYF. The DNA for the CDR3 is TGTGCCAGCAGCAACCCGGTACAACGGGAGCAGTACTTC.

This clone is a singleton in its sample. The J gene is TRBJ2-7, the V gene TRBV4-1; D is possibly TRBD1 (6 bases). The CDR3 length is 15 residues. The germline V gene encodes CDR1 MGHRA and CDR2 YSYEKL. Trimming removed 3 bases from V and 2 bases from J, with 14 bases in between. The chain's CDR3 is CASSHTGTNTYEQYF. The CDR3 coding sequence is TGCGCCAGCAGCCACACCGGGACAAATACCTACGAGCAGTACTTC.

The chain couples TRBV7-9 to TRBJ2-7, with D perhaps TRBD1 or TRBD2 (5 bases each). The germline V gene has CDR1 SEHNR and CDR2 FQNEAQ (reference sequence). The CDR3 has 14 amino acids. Trimming removed 3 bases from V and 7 bases from J, with 16 bases in between. The CDR3 DNA reads as TGTGCCAGCAGCTTTCGGGACCGTGCTTTGGAGCAGTACTTC. This encodes CASSFRDRALEQYF.

The chain is built from TRBV11-2 and TRBJ1-1, with 11 bases that match TRBD1. Trimming cost V 5 bases and J 5 bases; bases outside gene matches: 4. CDR3 length: 14 amino acids. Germline assignment: CDR1 SGHAT and CDR2 FQNNGV. Here the CDR3 DNA reads TGTGCCAGCAGCCGGGACAGGGGGTTTACTGAAGCTTTCTTT. Amino acids: CASSRDRGFTEAFF. The whole variable domain, remainder taken from reference TRBV11-2 and TRBJ1-1, is EAGVAQSPRYKIIEKRQSVAFWCNPISGHATLYWYQQILGQGPKLLIQFQNNGVVDDSQLPKDRFSAERLKGVDSTLKIQPAKLEDSAVYLCASSRDRGFTEAFFGQGTRLTVV.

V gene TRBV27 combines with J gene TRBJ1-6, with a tentative D call TRBD1 (5 bases). This CDR3 contains 15 residues. Germline CDR1 is MNHEY and CDR2 is SMNVEV (reference sequence). V was cut by 5 bases and J by 8 bases, with 16 bases left in between. The CDR3 is CASSPLGVGDSPLHF. The CDR3 DNA reads as TGTGCCAGCAGTCCTCTCGGGGTAGGGGATTCACCCCTCCACTTT.

This chain connects TRBV10-3 to TRBJ1-1, with D uncertain. V gave up 6 bases and J gave up 1 base, with 6 bases separating them. CDR1 ENHRY and CDR2 SYGVKD come from the germline V gene. The CDR3 totals 12 residues. Here the CDR3 reads CAIRAANTEAFF. The DNA of the CDR3 is TGTGCCATCAGGGCTGCGAACACTGAAGCTTTCTTT.

The chain couples TRBV6-5 to TRBJ1-3; possible D gene TRBD1, 5 bases. V was trimmed by 9 bases and J by 4 bases, leaving 10 bases between them. CDR1 is MNHEY and CDR2 is SVGAGI in the germline V gene. CDR3 size: 12 residues. For the CDR3, the DNA is TGTGCCAGTTATGGGGCCGGAAACACCATATATTTT. It is translated as CASYGAGNTIYF.

The chain employs TRBV12-3 or TRBV12-4 and TRBJ1-1, with D uncertain. Trimming stripped 0 bases from V and 4 bases from J, with 6 bases between. The CDR3 runs to 13 residues. CDR3 region: CASSLARSTEAFF. In nucleotides, the CDR3 is TGTGCCAGCAGTTTAGCCAGGAGCACTGAAGCTTTCTTT.